This TCR beta chain was recorded in a study of beta chain features in type 1 diabetes (dated by TCRdb to the late 2010s). Broadly, across the study: Patients and healthy donors did not differ in mean age, gender distribution, total cell number or subset yield. A total of approximately 100,000,000 sorted cells were examined across all samples, and the number of cells per subset was strongly correlated with RNA yield. In the study, recently diagnosed type 1 diabetes patients and matched healthy donors were compared on the TCRB repertoires of their sorted circulating CD4+ T cell subsets. Naive and central memory subsets were obtained from all 30 or so donors, but regulatory and stem cell-like memory subsets were isolated from only 8 patients and roughly eight healthy donors.

There are a few counts of this clone. This clone's antigen is unknown. Per-base quality was not reported, and no clone a single base away is much larger than it. Study-wide conclusions, independent of this receptor: Because the HLA sub-analyses included only small numbers of individuals, any influence of HLA type on TCRB rearrangement was left unresolved. Naive, central memory and regulatory TCRB repertoires appeared more similar among patients than among healthy donors. Because cDNA was sequenced instead of genomic DNA, activated cells with high expression could be over-represented, although the groups did not differ in activation or CD3 levels. Fewer insertions and more nucleotide deletions at VDJ recombination sites were observed in patients with type 1 diabetes, implying thymic rearrangement abnormalities. PCR might favor shorter templates, but patient and control samples were amplified and corrected together, so any skew would affect both groups equally. Type 1 diabetes patients showed a moderate but significant shortening of TCRB CDR3 length in all four CD4+ subsets.

CDR1 and CDR2 are read off the germline V gene as SGHTA and FQGNSA. From the cysteine through the phenylalanine, the CDR3 covers 14 amino acids. Only the CDR3 DNA stays, 42 bases, in frame from base 1. The V end gives up 4 bases and the J end 2 bases, leaving 3 bases in the junction not matched to a gene. Each donor gave one peripheral blood draw, averaging roughly 120 mL, which was collected into heparinised tubes. Using a panel that included CD45RO, CCR7, CD25, CD127, CD95 and CD27, naive, central memory, regulatory and stem cell-like memory CD4+ T cells were sorted on a BD FACSAria II. A purity above 98% was achieved for all sorted populations. PBMCs were separated immediately by Lymphoprep density gradient centrifugation and were stained directly, without being cultured. So that batch effects would be minimized, each experiment stained and sorted samples in pairs, pairing one healthy donor with one patient.

The High Capacity cDNA Reverse Transcription Kit was used to reverse transcribe all of the isolated RNA, meaning that expressed TCRB transcripts were what got sequenced. Naive, central memory and regulatory T cell samples underwent deep immunoSEQ sequencing, averaging about 3.3 million total reads per sample. Sorted cells were lysed in RLT buffer, and RNA was extracted using DNase-treated RNeasy Micro or Mini kits according to cell number. Each cell subset was processed on its own to prevent cross-contamination, while patient and healthy donor samples were processed together. The immunoSEQ multiplex PCR was used to amplify TCRB sequences from cDNA, yielding 87-bp fragments that span the CDR3 region. Sequencing of the amplicons was performed on the Illumina HiSeq platform. As for the authors' bioinformatics: Synthetic template baselines were used to correct PCR bias computationally, reads within Hamming distance 2 were collapsed, and singletons that could not be merged were discarded. Reads were aligned to IMGT to assign V, D and J genes, CDR3 length, and insertions or deletions at six rearrangement sites. Within each subset, clonotype counts were normalized to the number of sorted cells before true diversity and Gini coefficients were calculated with the tcR R package. The overlap coefficient, calculated on TCRB nucleotide sequences, was used to measure repertoire sharing. As a proxy for the pre-selection repertoire, out-of-frame TCRB sequences from naive cells were analyzed. TCRdb re-hosts the immuneACCESS table, in-frame sequences only. Its copies lack some clones; in the studies checked, an unresolved V gene accounts for under half of them, and the cause for the rest is not known. D and trimming were read from the DNA, whereas the V and J calls and clone size are those reported in that table. This sample is represented by 350,000 to 450,000 clones; 10% to 15% of them were singletons. The ten largest clones represent around 0.0099% of the sample.

The chain employs TRBV7-2 and TRBJ2-5, with 8 middle bases fitting TRBD1. This sequence was found in a woman under 30 with type 1 diabetes. The sample was naive CD4+ T cells from blood. The cell subset or site label for this specimen denotes: true naive CD4+ T cells. This receptor carries the CDR3 CASSSYRGQETQYF. The DNA reads TGTGCCAGCAGCTCCTACAGGGGGCAAGAGACCCAGTACTTC.